This T cell receptor (beta chain) appears in the sequencing data of a study of identical twins. Study results and limitations: For cord blood, abundant beta clonotypes had fewer insertions, unlike memory repertoires, which showed none. Excess sharing between twins was weaker in beta out-of-frame sequences.

TCRdb re-analysed the 5' RACE reads in MiXCR, keeping a single row per CDR3 protein. Among over 250,000 distinct CDR3 sequences listed, over 8.5% were seen once. Of note for this clonotype: Its target is not known.

The CDR3 spans 15 residues. The V gene lost 4 bases and the J gene lost 3 bases, with 17 bases spanning the gap. Germline CDR1 is SGHRS and CDR2 is YFSETQ. Separately, the same data were catalogued under a study of yellow fever vaccine responses in identical twins.

The source is a woman under 30 in good health. The chain carries TRBV5-1 and TRBJ2-7; a possible D gene is TRBD1 (7 bases). Material for sequencing was CD8+ T cells sorted from blood. The CDR3 coding sequence is TGCGCCAGCAGCAGGGACTTTACAGGGGTCTACGAGCAGTACTTC. Translated: CASSRDFTGVYEQYF.